Listed here are 29 T cell receptor beta chains from one sample, sequenced in a study of cytomegalovirus exposure and HLA in healthy donors. The PCR ran on 60 Vbeta and 13 Jbeta primers. Repertoires were generated with immunoSEQ multiplex PCR, while TCRdb's copy carries only in-frame clones and drops some. The sample shows approximately 150,000 clones, 87% of them seen only once. Material for sequencing was PBMCs. The receptors were gathered from a young woman in good health and CMV-seronegative.

The gene calls are TRBV7-3 and TRBJ2-1; 9 bases fit TRBD2. The V segment lost 2 bases and the J segment 7 bases; nucleotides outside the gene matches: 3. Germline V gene sequence: CDR1 SGHTA, CDR2 FQGTGA. This CDR3 is 14 amino acids long. The CDR3 sequence is CASSLAGGINEQFF. DNA for the CDR3: TGTGCCAGCAGCTTAGCGGGAGGGATTAATGAGCAGTTCTTC.

In its sample, this clone was seen a few times. This chain connects TRBV7-9 to TRBJ1-2; D might be TRBD1 (5 bases). The CDR3 totals 15 residues. Per the germline V gene, CDR1 is SEHNR and CDR2 is FQNEAQ (reference sequence). V lost 0 bases and J lost 6, with 14 bases in between. This CDR3 reads CASSLAAGREDGYTF. Written as DNA, the CDR3 is TGTGCCAGCAGCTTAGCGGCAGGGAGGGAAGATGGCTACACCTTC.

V and J are TRBV5-6 and TRBJ2-5; a weak D match, TRBD1 (6 bases). The last part of the DNA fits TRBJ2-7 better; the J call may be wrong. Per the germline V gene, CDR1 is SGHDT and CDR2 is YYEEEE. The CDR3 spans 16 residues. The CDR3 reads CASTTWGNRVPYEQYF. The CDR3, as DNA: TGTGCCAGCACCACTTGGGGAAACAGGGTCCCCTACGAGCAGTACTTC.

This chain joins TRBV5-5 and TRBJ1-5; no definite D call. The CDR3 contains 16 residues. The V gene's germline CDR1 is SGHKS and CDR2 YYEKEE (reference sequence). V dropped 1 base and J dropped 4 bases, with 15 bases sitting between them. CDR3 sequence (DNA): TGTGCCAGCAGCTTGACGCGACTGGGAGAAAATCAGCCCCAGCATTTT. It specifies CASSLTRLGENQPQHF.

This chain uses TRBV15 with TRBJ1-4; 7 bases match TRBD1. The CDR3 is 16 residues long. V lost 4 bases and J lost 4; bases outside the gene matches: 9. Germline V gives CDR1 LNHNV, CDR2 YYDKDF (reference sequence). For the CDR3, the DNA is TGTGCCACCAGCACCCGGACAGGAGACTATAATGAAAAACTGTTTTTT. Its protein product is CATSTRTGDYNEKLFF. Variable domain in full (rest from reference TRBV15 and TRBJ1-4): DAMVIQNPRYQVTQFGKPVTLSCSQTLNHNVMYWYQQKSSQAPKLLFHYYDKDFNNEADTPDNFQSRRPNTSFCFLDIRSPGLGDTAMYLCATSTRTGDYNEKLFFGSGTQLSVL.

The chain links TRBV29-1 to TRBJ1-2, with D possibly matching TRBD1 (5 bases). The length of the CDR3 is 12 residues. The germline V gene has CDR1 SQVTM and CDR2 ANQGSEA. V was shortened by 1 base and J by 4 bases, with 7 bases between the two germline ends. This CDR3 reads CSVEGQSYGYTF. As DNA, the CDR3 is TGCAGCGTTGAAGGACAGAGCTATGGCTACACCTTC. The whole variable domain, remainder taken from reference TRBV29-1 and TRBJ1-2, is SAVISQKPSRDICQRGTSLTIQCQVDSQVTMMFWYRQQPGQSLTLIATANQGSEATYESGFVIDKFPISRPNLTFSTLTVSNMSPEDSSIYLCSVEGQSYGYTFGSGTRLTVV.

As DNA, the CDR3 is TGTGCCAGCAGCCTTTTACCTACGGGGATCCTCAATGGCTACACCTTC. Its translation is CASSLLPTGILNGYTF. V gene TRBV14 combines with J gene TRBJ1-2; D call uncertain. The germline CDR1 and CDR2 sequences are SGHDN and FVKESK. The CDR3 runs 16 residues. Between the trimmed V and J ends, which lost 4 bases and 6 bases, there was a span of 21 bases.

In this sample, this clone turned up a few times. This chain uses TRBV4-3 with TRBJ1-5; tentatively, D is TRBD1 (6 bases). Germline V gene lookup returns CDR1 LGHNA and CDR2 YSLEER. CDR3 length: 15 residues. With 0 bases removed from V and 7 bases from J, the gap between germline ends came to 13 bases. The CDR3, as DNA: TGCGCCAGCAGCCAAGACTCTCAGGGGATCCAGCCCCAGCATTTT. Its translation: CASSQDSQGIQPQHF.

The chain has TRBV5-8 and TRBJ2-2, with D possibly TRBD1 on 7 matching bases. Germline V lookup: CDR1 SGHTS, CDR2 YDEGEE. The V end lost 6 bases, the J end lost 2 bases, and 17 bases lay between the germline ends. This CDR3 region has 16 residues. DNA for the CDR3: TGTGCCAGCATCCTCGGCCAGGGGGGAAACACCGGGGAGCTGTTTTTT. This codes for CASILGQGGNTGELFF. The full variable domain, its missing parts supplied by reference TRBV5-8 and TRBJ2-2, is EAGVTQSPTHLIKTRGQQATLRCSPISGHTSVYWYQQALGLGLQFLLWYDEGEERNRGNFPPRFSGRQFPNYSSELNVNALELEDSALYLCASILGQGGNTGELFFGEGSRLTVL.

There are a few counts of this clone. The CDR3 sequence is CASRFPGTSTYEQYF. Here the CDR3 DNA reads TGCGCCAGCAGATTCCCCGGGACTAGCACCTACGAGCAGTACTTC. The gene calls are TRBV10-2 and TRBJ2-7, with 9 bases that match TRBD2. The CDR3 runs to 15 residues. Trimming cost V 6 bases and J 2 bases; bases outside gene matches: 8. CDR1 and CDR2 (germline): WSHSY, SAAADI.

The J gene is TRBJ2-1, the V gene TRBV5-4, with TRBD2 matching over 7 bases. Germline V CDR1 and CDR2: SGHNT, YYREEE (reference sequence). This CDR3 comprises 17 residues. J lost 7 bases, V lost 0 bases, and 13 bases had no gene match. The CDR3 region is CASSLEGPSTGGNEQFF. The CDR3 DNA sequence: TGTGCCAGCAGCTTGGAAGGCCCGAGTACGGGGGGTAATGAGCAGTTCTTC.

CDR3 nucleotides: TGTGCCAGCCGTGGGCCCAGGGGCGCGGTGGATACGCAGTATTTT. Its protein is CASRGPRGAVDTQYF. The rearrangement links TRBV27 to TRBJ2-3; possibly TRBD1 for D (6 bases). This CDR3 is 15 amino acids long. Trimming stripped 8 bases from V and 6 bases from J, with 21 bases between. CDR1 is MNHEY, CDR2 SMNVEV, per germline (reference sequence).

V and J are TRBV28 and TRBJ2-5, with D uncertain. Gene TRBJ2-7 matches the end of the DNA better, so the J call may be wrong. The CDR3 is 13 residues long. CDR1 MDHEN and CDR2 SYDVKM come from the germline V gene. CDR3 nucleotide sequence: TGTGCCAGCAGTTTCGTCTCAACCTACGAGCAGTACTTC. Amino acid sequence: CASSFVSTYEQYF.

This chain links TRBV7-8 with TRBJ1-1; 8 positions agree with TRBD1. In germline, CDR1 is SGHVS, CDR2 FQNEAQ. Losses at the gene ends were 1 base for V and 4 bases for J; bases not matched to a gene: 8. This CDR3 spans 16 amino acids. The CDR3 region is CASSLGTGGGFTEAFF. CDR3 in DNA: TGTGCCAGCAGCTTAGGTACAGGGGGAGGCTTCACTGAAGCTTTCTTT.

The V call is TRBV14, the J call TRBJ2-7, with 13 bases matching TRBD2. With 4 bases clipped from V and 9 bases from J, the junction kept 12 bases outside the gene matches. This CDR3 has 16 amino acids. Germline V gives CDR1 SGHDN, CDR2 FVKESK. The CDR3: CASSPNLLAGGDPQYF. In DNA form, the CDR3 reads TGTGCCAGCAGCCCCAATCTACTAGCGGGGGGGGATCCGCAGTACTTC.

J is TRBJ1-3 and V is TRBV5-1; D ambiguous. In germline, CDR1 is SGHRS, CDR2 YFSETQ. The V and J ends lost 0 bases and 2 bases respectively, with 12 bases between them. The CDR3 length is 16 residues. The CDR3 DNA is TGCGCCAGCAGCTTGGCCTTGGGGAGTACTGGAAACACCATATATTTT. Translating gives CASSLALGSTGNTIYF. The whole variable domain, remainder taken from reference TRBV5-1 and TRBJ1-3, is KAGVTQTPRYLIKTRGQQVTLSCSPISGHRSVSWYQQTPGQGLQFLFEYFSETQRNKGNFPGRFSGRQFSNSRSEMNVSTLELGDSALYLCASSLALGSTGNTIYFGEGSWLTVV.

The chain recombines TRBV5-3 with TRBJ1-2; D gene ambiguous. TRBV5-3 is recorded as an ORF, its role being uncertain. This CDR3 is built from 12 residues. Trimming removed 4 bases from V and 5 bases from J, with 9 bases in between. The CDR3: CARSQKRYGYTF. As DNA, the CDR3 is TGTGCCAGAAGCCAAAAGAGGTATGGCTACACCTTC.

The CDR3 DNA reads TGTGCCAGCTCACTACACCCCCGGAGTAGCAATCAGCCCCAGCATTTT. This sequence encodes CASSLHPRSSNQPQHF. This chain connects TRBV18 to TRBJ1-5; D not certain. This CDR3 is built from 16 residues. V lost 4 bases, J lost 0 bases, and 13 bases lay in between. Germline loops: CDR1 KGHSH, CDR2 LQKENI.

This chain uses TRBV4-1 with TRBJ2-7, with TRBD2 matching over 11 bases. CDR1 is MGHRA and CDR2 is YSYEKL in the germline V gene. The CDR3 covers 21 residues. Trimming cost V 3 bases and J 3 bases; bases outside gene matches: 22. The CDR3: CASSHLAPNPLTSGSFYEQYF. As DNA, the CDR3 is TGCGCCAGCAGCCATCTAGCCCCCAATCCCCTCACTAGCGGGAGTTTCTACGAGCAGTACTTC.

The table lists this clone with a count of one. V is TRBV7-2 and J is TRBJ1-4; maybe TRBD1 (5 bases). Germline lookup yields CDR1 SGHTA and CDR2 FQGNSA. The CDR3 loop spans 15 amino acids. The germline V and J ends were trimmed by 7 bases and 5 bases, with 17 bases remaining between them. The CDR3 bases are TGTGCCAGCACCGCGGGGGGGAAGCCCAATGAAAAACTGTTTTTT. Translating it yields CASTAGGKPNEKLFF. The full variable domain, rest sourced from reference TRBV7-2 and TRBJ1-4, is GAGVSQSPSNKVTEKGKDVELRCDPISGHTALYWYRQSLGQGLEFLIYFQGNSAPDKSGLPSDRFSAERTGGSVSTLTIQRTQQEDSAVYLCASTAGGKPNEKLFFGSGTQLSVL.

V gene TRBV18 combines with J gene TRBJ2-1; 7 nucleotides align to TRBD2. With 3 bases clipped from V and 5 bases from J, the junction kept 4 bases outside the gene matches. CDR3 length: 14 amino acids. Germline values: CDR1 KGHSH, CDR2 LQKENI. CDR3 nucleotide sequence: TGTGCCAGCTCACCGAGGGACTATAACAATGAGCAGTTCTTC. Translated: CASSPRDYNNEQFF.

The chain has TRBV6-5 and TRBJ2-1, with 7 bases identical to TRBD1. V shed 4 bases and J 4 bases; nucleotides not matched to a gene: 10. The CDR3 has 16 amino acids. CDR1 and CDR2 (germline): MNHEY, SVGAGI. The DNA of the CDR3 is TGTGCCAGCAGTTCCCTCACACAGGGGTTGTACAATGAGCAGTTCTTC. Residues: CASSSLTQGLYNEQFF.

The chain joins TRBV6-4 to TRBJ1-4; 9 bases are shared with TRBD1. Germline-derived CDR1 and CDR2 are MRHNA and SNTAGT. V shed 6 bases and J 7 bases; nucleotides not matched to a gene: 9. The CDR3 totals 15 residues. Written as DNA, the CDR3 is TGTGCCAGCAGGCCGCGGACAGGGGTTGGTGAAAAACTGTTTTTT. It translates to CASRPRTGVGEKLFF.

This clone was detected a few times. The chain joins TRBV4-1 to TRBJ1-4; 9 positions match TRBD1. This CDR3 spans 16 amino acids. Trimming removed 2 bases from V and 8 bases from J; junction bases left unmatched: 9. In germline, CDR1 is MGHRA, CDR2 YSYEKL. The CDR3 DNA reads TGCGCCAGCAGCCAACCTTACAGGGGGCGTTTCGAAAAACTGTTTTTT. As protein: CASSQPYRGRFEKLFF.

The chain carries TRBV29-1 and TRBJ2-1; D is unclear. CDR3 size: 11 residues. Trimming cost V 5 bases and J 9 bases, with 11 bases left between them. Germline CDR1 and CDR2: SQVTM and ANQGSEA. CDR3 amino acids: CSVRSSSEQFF. In DNA, the CDR3 is TGCAGCGTTAGATCTTCTAGTGAGCAGTTCTTC.

This clone was observed a single time. The chain employs TRBV30 and TRBJ2-5; 7 bases align to TRBD1. With the DNA end fitting TRBJ2-7 better, the J assignment may be wrong. The germline CDR1 and CDR2 sequences are GTSNPN and SVGIG (reference sequence). The CDR3 totals 13 residues. DNA of the CDR3: TGTGCCTGGAGTGTAGGGGGCTACTACGAGCAGTACTTC. Amino acids: CAWSVGGYYEQYF.

This sequence joins TRBV7-9 and TRBJ2-1; D not certain. Germline V CDR1 and CDR2: SEHNR, FQNEAQ (reference sequence). Trimming took 2 bases from V and 0 from J, leaving 11 bases between them. CDR3 length: 16 amino acids. The CDR3: CASSLQLQSSYNEQFF. CDR3 coding DNA: TGTGCCAGCAGCTTACAACTCCAAAGCTCCTACAATGAGCAGTTCTTC.

The rearrangement uses TRBV28 and TRBJ2-1, with 11 bases identical to TRBD2. This CDR3 is built from 14 residues. With V trimmed by 7 bases and J by 9 bases, 8 bases remained unmatched. CDR1 and CDR2 (germline): MDHEN, SYDVKM. The CDR3 sequence is CASKLAGGPIEQFF. The DNA for the CDR3 is TGTGCCAGCAAGTTAGCGGGAGGGCCCATTGAGCAGTTCTTC. Using reference TRBV28 and TRBJ2-1 for the parts outside the CDR3, the full variable domain is DVKVTQSSRYLVKRTGEKVFLECVQDMDHENMFWYRQDPGLGLRLIYFSYDVKMKEKGDIPEGYSVSREKKERFSLILESASTNQTSMYLCASKLAGGPIEQFFGPGTRLTVL.

The chain carries TRBV27 and TRBJ2-7, with 7 bases identical to TRBD2. Germline CDR1 MNHEY, CDR2 SMNVEV (reference sequence). This CDR3 has 15 residues. After removal of 3 bases from V and 7 bases from J, the junction contained 12 bases not matched to a gene. This chain's CDR3 is CASSFIEGGPQEQYF. In nucleotides, the CDR3 is TGTGCCAGCAGTTTCATTGAGGGAGGGCCGCAAGAGCAGTACTTC.